This T cell receptor beta chain was recorded in a study of blood T cell repertoires in COVID-19. Turning to the study itself: Samples of COVID-19 (acute and convalescent) were obtained from the United States, Italy and Spain. Sources were T cells, B-cell-depleted T cells, or PBMCs; the material itself was cDNA or gDNA.

A Seattle source enrolled patients during active infection and followed them longitudinally. The trim removed 1 base at V and 7 bases at J, leaving 8 bases unmatched. The CDR3 is 17 residues long. Germline values: CDR1 MNHNS, CDR2 SASEGT. Per the authors' pipeline: The assay estimated nucleated cells by amplifying reference gene primers. TCRdb keeps only in-frame clones here, not all; method: immunoSEQ multiplex PCR. V, J and clone size were drawn from that table, and D and trimming were deduced from the DNA. The repertoire holds under 100,000 clones, with under 80% as singletons. Input material: peripheral blood. V gene TRBV6-1 combines with J gene TRBJ1-4; 11 bases map to TRBD1. The clonotype originates from a man in his fifties or sixties with COVID-19, enrolled during active disease. The CDR3 DNA sequence: TGTGCCAGCAGTGAAGGACGGACAGGGGGCGGCACTGAAAAACTGTTTTTT. This gives the protein CASSEGRTGGGTEKLFF.